The 28 T cell receptor beta chains in this list originate from one sample, sequenced in a study of post-analysis software for immune sequencing data. Whole-study results and caveats: Among about 5 TRBV segments more frequent in patients than controls were TRBV5-6, TRBV5-1 and TRBV20-1.

Unique molecular identifiers were carried by the TCR beta cDNA libraries. TCRdb recomputed calls from the PCR reads with MiXCR, one row per CDR3 protein. The data show hundreds of thousands of distinct CDR3 sequences, around 44% seen once. These TCRs' antigens remain unknown. Sequenced: blood. These receptors were taken from a girl aged 5-17 years with multiple sclerosis.

The V gene is TRBV7-2, the J gene TRBJ2-6; D possibly corresponds to TRBD1 (8 bases). Trimming removed 5 bases at V and 3 bases at J, with 20 bases between. The CDR3 loop spans 18 amino acids. Germline values: CDR1 SGHTA, CDR2 FQGNSA. CDR3 in DNA: TGTGCCAGCAGCACCCGGACAGGGAGGGTTATTGGGGCCAACGTCCTGACTTTC. Translating it yields CASSTRTGRVIGANVLTF.

This clonotype was found a few times. V is TRBV12-3 or TRBV12-4 and J is TRBJ2-1; no clear D. CDR3 length: 18 residues. The V and J ends lost 0 bases and 4 bases respectively, with 19 bases between them. In nucleotides, the CDR3 is TGTGCCAGCAGTTTAGCGGATTCAGAAAGGGCGGTTTACAATGAGCAGTTCTTC. Translated, it gives CASSLADSERAVYNEQFF.

This clonotype was observed a few times. The chain couples TRBV5-1 to TRBJ2-1; 9 bases map to TRBD1. Germline lookup yields CDR1 SGHRS and CDR2 YFSETQ. This CDR3 has 15 residues. Germline trimming cut 4 bases from V and 6 bases from J; bases unmatched to any gene: 8. CDR3 residues: CASSPGQGEGNEQFF. CDR3 in DNA: TGCGCCAGCAGCCCGGGACAGGGAGAGGGCAATGAGCAGTTCTTC.

The V call is TRBV18, the J call TRBJ2-5; D remains ambiguous. The V and J ends lost 3 bases and 4 bases respectively, with 6 bases between them. Germline V gives CDR1 KGHSH, CDR2 LQKENI. The CDR3 consists of 12 residues. The CDR3 protein is CASSPDIETQYF. DNA of the CDR3: TGTGCCAGCTCACCCGACATAGAGACCCAGTACTTC.

This clonotype was seen just once. The chain has TRBV9 and TRBJ1-2; D gene unclear. The V end lost 4 bases, the J end lost 13 bases, and 20 bases lay between the germline ends. The CDR3 is made up of 13 amino acids. Germline V gives CDR1 SGDLS, CDR2 YYNGEE. CDR3 coding DNA: TGTGCCAGCAGCTTCCTGAGCCCCCTAGGACTCACCTTC. It specifies CASSFLSPLGLTF.

The chain employs TRBV29-1 and TRBJ2-7, with 8 bases fitting TRBD1. Looked up from germline, CDR1 is SQVTM and CDR2 is ANQGSEA. Trimming removed 5 bases from V and 2 bases from J; junction bases left unmatched: 11. CDR3 size: 15 residues. The CDR3 spells CSVIGERDRPYEQYF. The DNA of the CDR3 is TGCAGCGTTATCGGCGAAAGGGACAGGCCCTACGAGCAGTACTTC.

V usage is TRBV21-1 and J usage is TRBJ2-3; TRBD1, as called in the table, went unchecked against the DNA. TRBV21-1 is noted as a pseudogene. The CDR3 covers 15 residues. CDR3 sequence: CASSKGGGCTDTQYF. CDR3 nucleotide sequence: TGTGCCAGCAGCAAAGGGGGCGGGTGCACAGATACGCAGTATTTT.

As for this clonotype: Given the absence of the conserved phenylalanine or tryptophan at the CDR3 end, a read error is likely. The rearrangement links TRBV5-1 to TRBJ2-7, with 13 bases matching TRBD2. The CDR3 consists of 16 residues. J was trimmed by 4 bases and V by 2 bases; bases with no gene match: 6. Germline V CDR1 and CDR2: SGHRS, YFSETQ. This CDR3 reads CASSFGLAGVRYEQYY. The CDR3 nucleotides read TGCGCCAGCAGCTTCGGACTAGCGGGAGTCAGGTACGAGCAGTACTAC.

The chain carries TRBV11-2 and TRBJ2-5; TRBD1 matches at 8 bases. The CDR3 extends over 14 amino acids. The germline V gene has CDR1 SGHAT and CDR2 FQNNGV. J lost 4 bases, V lost 3 bases, and 4 bases had no gene match. The DNA of the CDR3 is TGTGCCAGCAGCTTCCCCAGGGGGCCAGAGACCCAGTACTTC. The encoded protein is CASSFPRGPETQYF.

This clonotype occurred a few times. The rearrangement joins TRBV12-3 or TRBV12-4 to TRBJ2-1, with TRBD2 matching 10 bases. The CDR3 runs 14 residues. The junction had 6 bases not matched to a gene; V was cut back by 6 bases and J by 7 bases. DNA of the CDR3: TGTGCCAGCAGCTGGACTAGCGGTTCAAATGAGCAGTTCTTC. It codes for CASSWTSGSNEQFF.

The rearrangement uses TRBV2 and TRBJ2-1; 13 bases agree with TRBD2. The germline gives CDR1 SNHLY, CDR2 FYNNEI. CDR3 length: 15 amino acids. The V gene end was trimmed by 6 bases and the J gene end by 7 bases; junction bases not matched to a gene: 6. CDR3 bases: TGTGCCAGCAGCCTGACTAGCGGGAGGACTAATGAGCAGTTCTTC. It specifies CASSLTSGRTNEQFF.

This chain connects TRBV27 to TRBJ1-5; D may be TRBD1 (6 bases). Germline CDR1 and CDR2: MNHEY and SMNVEV (reference sequence). V was cut by 5 bases and J by 5 bases, with 19 bases left in between. This CDR3 has 16 amino acids. The CDR3 is CASSQSITGRYQPQHF. DNA for the CDR3: TGTGCCAGCAGTCAAAGTATAACAGGGAGGTATCAGCCCCAGCATTTT.

CDR3 loop: CASSPPGGGVQQYF. In DNA form, the CDR3 reads TGTGCCAGCAGCCCCCCCGGGGGCGGGGTACAGCAGTACTTC. J is TRBJ2-7 and V is TRBV7-9; D assignment may be TRBD1 or TRBD2 (6 bases each). Per the germline V gene, CDR1 is SEHNR and CDR2 is FQNEAQ (reference sequence). This CDR3 has 14 residues. V gave up 5 bases and J gave up 8 bases, with 19 bases separating them.

The rearrangement joins TRBV7-7 to TRBJ2-3; the D gene is possibly TRBD1 (5 bases). This CDR3 is built from 14 residues. Germline CDR1 SSHAT, CDR2 FNYEAQ (reference sequence). With 0 bases removed from V and 4 bases from J, the gap between germline ends came to 8 bases. CDR3 sequence (DNA): TGTGCCAGCAGCTTAGCCCAGGGCGCAGATACGCAGTATTTT. This codes for CASSLAQGADTQYF.

This clonotype turned up a few times. The chain joins TRBV3-1 to TRBJ2-7; 8 nucleotides agree with TRBD1. Germline CDR1 LGHDT, CDR2 YNNKEL (reference sequence). V trimming: 7 bases; J trimming: 0 bases; junction bases outside the gene matches: 5. The CDR3 runs to 14 residues. CDR3 protein: CASKPGQASYEQYF. The CDR3 coding sequence is TGTGCCAGCAAGCCGGGACAGGCCTCCTACGAGCAGTACTTC.

The chain carries TRBV29-1 and TRBJ1-2, with a tentative D call TRBD1 (6 bases). V was pared by 6 bases and J by 3 bases, with 8 bases between. CDR1 SQVTM and CDR2 ANQGSEA come from the germline V gene. This CDR3 is built from 11 residues. CDR3 coding DNA: TGCAGCGTAGAGGGGGACTATGGCTACACCTTC. Protein: CSVEGDYGYTF. The complete variable domain, with remaining parts taken from reference TRBV29-1 and TRBJ1-2, reads SAVISQKPSRDICQRGTSLTIQCQVDSQVTMMFWYRQQPGQSLTLIATANQGSEATYESGFVIDKFPISRPNLTFSTLTVSNMSPEDSSIYLCSVEGDYGYTFGSGTRLTVV.

This clonotype was counted at least ten times. V usage is TRBV3-1 and J usage is TRBJ2-1; TRBD2 aligns across 8 bases. The CDR3 loop spans 14 amino acids. Germline V lookup: CDR1 LGHDT, CDR2 YNNKEL (reference sequence). The V gene end was trimmed by 0 bases and the J gene end by 10 bases; junction bases not matched to a gene: 5. The CDR3 nucleotides read TGTGCCAGCAGCCAAGAAGGACAGCGGGGGGAGCAGTTCTTC. Its protein is CASSQEGQRGEQFF.

Details on this clonotype: At one boundary the junction diverges from the germline segment, which might be a read error. This chain links TRBV20-1 with TRBJ2-1; D gene unclear. Germline CDR1 reads DFQATT; CDR2 reads SNEGSKA (reference sequence). The CDR3 has 13 residues. The CDR3 sequence is CSARANSFNEQFF. DNA for the CDR3: TGCAGTGCTAGGGCTAACTCCTTCAATGAGCAGTTCTTC.

Details on this clonotype: Germline is not matched at one junction end, which may reflect a read error. V usage is TRBV5-1 and J usage is TRBJ2-3; D call uncertain. Germline-derived CDR1 and CDR2 are SGHRS and YFSETQ. The CDR3 is 12 amino acids. The CDR3 loop reads CAGSLATDTQYF. The CDR3 DNA reads as TGCGCCGGCAGCTTGGCCACAGATACGCAGTATTTT. The full variable domain, rest sourced from reference TRBV5-1 and TRBJ2-3, is KAGVTQTPRYLIKTRGQQVTLSCSPISGHRSVSWYQQTPGQGLQFLFEYFSETQRNKGNFPGRFSGRQFSNSRSEMNVSTLELGDSALYLCAGSLATDTQYFGPGTRLTVL.

Written as DNA, the CDR3 is TGCAGTGCTAGAGATCGGAGCTACTCCTACAATGAGCAGTTCTTC. Amino acid sequence: CSARDRSYSYNEQFF. V is TRBV20-1 and J is TRBJ2-1; no clear D gene. The CDR3 has 15 residues. Germline lookup yields CDR1 DFQATT and CDR2 SNEGSKA (reference sequence). Trimming removed 0 bases at V and 0 bases at J, with 9 bases between.

V is TRBV12-3 or TRBV12-4 and J is TRBJ2-7; D is uncertain. Between the trimmed V and J ends, which lost 0 bases and 2 bases, there was a span of 8 bases. This CDR3 is 14 amino acids long. The CDR3 protein is CASSLAGFPYEQYF. CDR3 sequence (DNA): TGTGCCAGCAGTTTAGCCGGGTTCCCCTACGAGCAGTACTTC.

The CDR3 is CASSSRTGGAKNIQYF. CDR3 in DNA: TGTGCCAGCAGTTCCCGGACAGGGGGGGCCAAAAACATTCAGTACTTC. The rearrangement joins TRBV12-3 or TRBV12-4 to TRBJ2-4, with 10 positions matching TRBD1. V lost 4 bases to trimming and J lost 1 base; unmatched junction nucleotides: 4. The length of the CDR3 is 16 residues.

This clonotype was detected only a few times. V usage is TRBV29-1 and J usage is TRBJ2-7; 12 bases fit TRBD2. The CDR3 spans 14 residues. Trimming took 6 bases from V and 4 from J; bases not matched to a gene: 7. Germline V gives CDR1 SQVTM, CDR2 ANQGSEA. For the CDR3, the DNA is TGCAGCGTAGGACTAGCGGGACTTCCTTACGAGCAGTACTTC. Protein sequence: CSVGLAGLPYEQYF.

J is TRBJ2-7 and V is TRBV12-3 or TRBV12-4, with D perhaps matching TRBD1 (5 bases). The ends were cut back, 3 bases at V and 4 bases at J, with 10 bases in the middle. The CDR3 spans 13 residues. CDR3 bases: TGTGCCAGCAGTTTTAACAGGTTGTACGAGCAGTACTTC. Translated, it gives CASSFNRLYEQYF.

The rearrangement joins TRBV3-1 to TRBJ2-7, with D tentatively TRBD2 (5 bases). V lost 1 base to trimming and J lost 0 bases, with 13 bases between them. The germline V gene has CDR1 LGHDT and CDR2 YNNKEL (reference sequence). This CDR3 is 16 amino acids long. CDR3: CASSQGGSGSSYEQYF. In DNA, the CDR3 is TGTGCCAGCAGCCAAGGAGGGTCAGGAAGCTCCTACGAGCAGTACTTC.

The chain links TRBV14 to TRBJ2-1; 8 bases are shared with TRBD1. V trimming: 4 bases; J trimming: 3 bases; junction bases outside the gene matches: 5. Germline CDR1 is SGHDN and CDR2 is FVKESK. There are 15 residues in the CDR3. The CDR3: CASSPPGGVYNEQFF. The CDR3 region has the DNA TGTGCCAGCAGCCCTCCAGGGGGCGTCTACAATGAGCAGTTCTTC. The whole variable domain, filled in from reference TRBV14 and TRBJ2-1, reads EAGVTQFPSHSVIEKGQTVTLRCDPISGHDNLYWYRRVMGKEIKFLLHFVKESKQDESGMPNNRFLAERTGGTYSTLKVQPAELEDSGVYFCASSPPGGVYNEQFFGPGTRLTVL.

The chain joins TRBV7-2 to TRBJ2-5; either TRBD1 or TRBD2 may fit D (6 bases each). V lost 2 bases and J lost 3, with 10 bases in between. Germline V gene data show CDR1 as SGHTA and CDR2 as FQGNSA. The CDR3 is made up of 14 amino acids. CDR3 nucleotide sequence: TGTGCCAGCAGCTTATCGGGGGCTAAAGAGACCCAGTACTTC. It encodes CASSLSGAKETQYF.

This clonotype has only one observation. Relative to the germline gene, one junction end is altered; a read error may explain this. The J gene is TRBJ2-3, the V gene TRBV9; 9 bases match TRBD2. Germline CDR1 is SGDLS and CDR2 is YYNGEE. This CDR3 is built from 15 residues. Written as DNA, the CDR3 is TGTGCCAGCAGCGTAGCTAGCGGGGATGGGGATACGCGGTATTTT. This sequence encodes CASSVASGDGDTRYF.